The 3 T cell receptor beta chains below were found in one sample sequenced in a study of blood T cells in healthy people across ages. PCR was performed a second time for 7 to 11 cycles using a sample-barcoded 5' primer and a J-beta primer mix. TCRdb independently ran MiXCR on the 5' RACE reads; one entry per CDR3 protein. The data contain about 1.6 million distinct CDR3 sequences, 34% of them singletons. The sample comprised blood. Receptors originate from a woman in her twenties or thirties in good health.

The chain combines TRBV29-1 with TRBJ1-4; D may be TRBD1 (5 bases). There are 12 residues in the CDR3. Germline V gene lookup returns CDR1 SQVTM and CDR2 ANQGSEA. Trimming took 7 bases from V and 5 from J, leaving 11 bases between them. The CDR3 reads CSAGDGNEKLFF. In DNA, the CDR3 is TGCAGCGCTGGGGACGGGAATGAAAAACTGTTTTTT.

This clonotype came up a few times. This chain uses TRBV5-1 with TRBJ2-1; perhaps TRBD2 as D (6 bases). Germline CDR1 and CDR2: SGHRS and YFSETQ. Trimming removed 1 base from V and 9 bases from J, with 14 bases in between. This CDR3 spans 14 amino acids. CDR3 amino acids: CASSLWGEKAEQFF. The CDR3 DNA sequence: TGCGCCAGCAGCTTGTGGGGGGAAAAAGCTGAGCAGTTCTTC.

This clonotype was detected only a few times. CDR3 coding DNA: TGTGCCAGCAGCCGGGCTACGGGGGGCTACACCTTC. Translation: CASSRATGGYTF. The chain links TRBV3-1 to TRBJ1-2; D is ambiguous. Germline assignment: CDR1 LGHDT and CDR2 YNNKEL (reference sequence). The CDR3 contains 12 residues. Trimming shortened V by 4 bases and J by 8 bases, and 11 bases separated the two germline ends.